The rows below give T cell receptor beta chains drawn from one sample of a study of cytomegalovirus exposure and HLA in healthy donors. Repertoires were generated with immunoSEQ multiplex PCR, while TCRdb's copy carries only in-frame clones and drops some. The sample includes 160,000 or so clones, about four fifths of them seen just once. The sample was PBMCs. The source is a woman aged 50 to 60 in good health and CMV-seronegative. The CDR3 runs from the conserved cysteine through the conserved F or W. The D gene is left open where the match is weak. Size is omitted from some rows. Given values are once, few, many or a class for expanded clones.

v_gene	j_gene	abundance	d_gene	CDR3nt	CDR3aa
TRBV30	TRBJ2-7	few	-	TGTGCCTGGAGTGAAGTAGCCGCCTACGAGCAGTACTTC	CAWSEVAAYEQYF
TRBV29-1	TRBJ1-1	-	TRBD1	TGCAGCGCTTACGACGGCAGGGGGACTGAAGCTTTCTTT	CSAYDGRGTEAFF
TRBV6-6	TRBJ2-1	-	-	TGTGCCAGCAGCCCCAAAGCTGAGCAGTTCTTC	CASSPKAEQFF
TRBV18	TRBJ1-6	-	-	TGTGCCAGCTCACCGTGGGAGGGCGGTAATTCACCCCTCCACTTT	CASSPWEGGNSPLHF
TRBV20-1	TRBJ1-2	once	-	TGCAGTGCGCAGGTTGGAAATGGCTACACCTTC	CSAQVGNGYTF
TRBV19	TRBJ2-3	once	-	TGTGCCAGTAGTATTGCGGGAAATACGCAGTATTTT	CASSIAGNTQYF
TRBV6-4	TRBJ1-1	-	-	TGTGCCAGCAGGGTCCAGGGACATTCGACTGAAGCTTTCTTT	CASRVQGHSTEAFF
TRBV6-1	TRBJ1-5	-	-	TGTGCCAGCAGTGAAGCGCGACAGCTTCAGCCCCAGCATTTT	CASSEARQLQPQHF
TRBV6-5	TRBJ2-1	-	TRBD2	TGTGCCAGCAGTTACAAGCGGGAGGAGTTCTTC	CASSYKREEFF
TRBV19	TRBJ1-4	-	-	TGTGCCAGTAGTACCCCCAGGCGTAACAATGAAAAACTGTTTTTT	CASSTPRRNNEKLFF
TRBV7-2	TRBJ1-2	-	TRBD1	TGTGCCAGCAGCTTAGGGGGGACAGGGGGCTATGGCTACACCTTC	CASSLGGTGGYGYTF
TRBV19	TRBJ2-3	-	TRBD2	TGTGCCAGTAGACAGAGCGGGGGGGATACGCAGTATTTT	CASRQSGGDTQYF
TRBV9	TRBJ1-6	-	-	TGTGCCAGCAGCGTTAGTCAGGGTCTGGGCTCACCCCTCCACTTT	CASSVSQGLGSPLHF
TRBV7-2	TRBJ2-1	-	TRBD2	TGTGCCAGAGGGGGGACTAGTCGGCATGAGCAGTTCTTC	CARGGTSRHEQFF
TRBV28	TRBJ1-2	-	-	TGTGCCAGCAGTTACGTCCCAGGGGCCAGTGGCTACACCTTC	CASSYVPGASGYTF
TRBV2	TRBJ1-5	-	-	TGTGCCAGCAGTGAAGGGGACTTCAATCAGCCCCAGCATTTT	CASSEGDFNQPQHF
TRBV5-1	TRBJ1-1	-	TRBD1	TGCGCCAGCAGCGGACAGGGGTTGAACACTGAAGCTTTCTTT	CASSGQGLNTEAFF
TRBV6-6	TRBJ2-7	few	-	TGTGCCAGCATCCCAGCCCAAGGGAGTGGGCAGTACTTC	CASIPAQGSGQYF
TRBV28	TRBJ1-5	-	-	TGTGCCAGCAGTTCCACAGACCTCGCGTCCCAGCATTTT	CASSSTDLASQHF
TRBV27	TRBJ2-7	-	TRBD2	TGTGCCAGCAGTTTATCCACAACTAGCGGGATTAGCGAGCAGTACTTC	CASSLSTTSGISEQYF
TRBV28	TRBJ2-7	few	TRBD1	TGTGCCAGCAGTTCGCCGGGACAGGGGGGGGACGAGCAGTACTTC	CASSSPGQGGDEQYF
TRBV18	TRBJ2-7	-	-	TGTGCCAGCTCAGGGGGGCGGGAGTCCTACGAGCAGTACTTC	CASSGGRESYEQYF
TRBV9	TRBJ1-1	-	TRBD1	TGTGCCAGCAGCGTAGATCCAGGGGGCACTGAAGCTTTCTTT	CASSVDPGGTEAFF
TRBV28	TRBJ2-2	-	-	TGTGCCAGCAGCCCTGGGGGATACAGGGTCAGCACCGGGGAGCTGTTTTTT	CASSPGGYRVSTGELFF
TRBV4-3	TRBJ1-2	-	TRBD1	TGCGCCAGCAGCCTCCAGGACAGGGGGGACTATGGCTACACCTTC	CASSLQDRGDYGYTF
TRBV14	TRBJ2-1	-	TRBD1	TGTGCCAGCAGCCAAGAGGTGGACAGGGTATTCAATGAGCAGTTCTTC	CASSQEVDRVFNEQFF
TRBV19	TRBJ1-5	-	TRBD1	TGTGCCAGTAGTGACAGGGGCAATCAGCCCCAGCATTTT	CASSDRGNQPQHF
TRBV11-3	TRBJ2-1	-	-	TGTGCCAGCAGCAAACAGGGCAATGAGCAGTTCTTC	CASSKQGNEQFF
TRBV7-2	TRBJ2-5	-	-	TGTGCCAGCAGCTTTAGCGAGACCCAGTACTTC	CASSFSETQYF
TRBV4-3	TRBJ2-7	-	-	TGCGCCAGCAGCCAAGTCCGGACTACCCATAACTACGAGCAGTACTTC	CASSQVRTTHNYEQYF
TRBV6-5	TRBJ1-3	few	-	TGTGCCAGCAGTTACTCGGCAGGAAACACCATATATTTT	CASSYSAGNTIYF
TRBV28	TRBJ1-2	-	TRBD1	TGTGCCAGCAGTTCACACGCGAAACAGGGGTATGGCTACACCTTC	CASSSHAKQGYGYTF
TRBV6-1	TRBJ2-7	-	TRBD2	TGTGCCAGCAGTGAGGGGGGGGTTAATTCCTACGAGCAGTACTTC	CASSEGGVNSYEQYF
TRBV5-1	TRBJ2-6	-	TRBD2	TGCGCCAGCAGCAGCGGGGGGGCCTCTGGGGCCAACGTCCTGACTTTC	CASSSGGASGANVLTF
TRBV4-3	TRBJ2-7	-	TRBD1	TGCGCCAGCAGCCCCGGACAGGAACCCCCCTACGAGCAGTACTTC	CASSPGQEPPYEQYF
TRBV5-1	TRBJ2-2	-	-	TGCGCCAGCAGCTCCGACGGGGTCACCGGGGAGCTGTTTTTT	CASSSDGVTGELFF
TRBV5-1	TRBJ2-2	-	TRBD1	TGCGCCAGCAGCCGTACCCCGGGACAGCTTTACACCGGGGAGCTGTTTTTT	CASSRTPGQLYTGELFF
TRBV28	TRBJ1-4	-	-	TGTGCCAGCAGTTTCCCCGGGGAAAAACTGTTTTTT	CASSFPGEKLFF
TRBV5-1	TRBJ2-1	-	TRBD2	TGCGCCAGCAGCTTGGTGCCTTCAGGACTAGCGGGTGAGCAGTTCTTC	CASSLVPSGLAGEQFF
TRBV7-9	TRBJ1-3	-	TRBD1	TGTGCCAGCAGCGAGTGGGACAGCGGAAACACCATATATTTT	CASSEWDSGNTIYF